One and the same sample provided the 9 T cell receptor beta chains below, sequenced in a study of cytomegalovirus exposure and HLA in healthy donors. Researchers ran the PCR with 60 Vbeta and 13 Jbeta primers. The method was immunoSEQ multiplex PCR; TCRdb's version includes in-frame clones alone and lacks a portion of them. The table has over 80,000 clones, approximately 74% seen once. Sequencing was performed on PBMCs. The receptors originated from a female donor in good health and CMV-seropositive.

This clone came up once. The gene calls are TRBV4-3 and TRBJ2-3, with D perhaps matching TRBD2 (6 bases). Germline CDR1 LGHNA, CDR2 YSLEER. The CDR3 loop spans 18 amino acids. The V gene lost 3 bases and the J gene lost 1 base, with 20 bases spanning the gap. DNA of the CDR3: TGCGCCAGCAGCCAGGGGGGTGGGGCCCCGCGGGGCACAGATACGCAGTATTTT. Translated: CASSQGGGAPRGTDTQYF.

The chain carries TRBV19 and TRBJ2-7; no reliable D call. Germline loops: CDR1 LNHDA, CDR2 SQIVND (reference sequence). V lost 4 bases, J lost 2 bases, and 12 bases lay in between. The CDR3 is 14 amino acids. The CDR3 DNA is TGTGCCAGTAGTACCCCCCGGGTCCCCTACGAGCAGTACTTC. It specifies CASSTPRVPYEQYF.

Worth noting for this clone: A junction end diverges from the germline sequence, so it may reflect a read error. The chain is built from TRBV5-6 and TRBJ1-4; a possible D gene is TRBD1 (6 bases). The CDR3 runs 13 residues. CDR1 is SGHDT, CDR2 YYEEEE, per germline. Here the CDR3 DNA reads TGTGCCAGCAGCTTGGGAACAGGGTCCCACCGTCTTTTT. Translation: CASSLGTGSHRLF. The full variable domain, with the rest looked up from reference TRBV5-6 and TRBJ1-4, is DAGVTQSPTHLIKTRGQQVTLRCSPKSGHDTVSWYQQALGQGPQFIFQYYEEEERQRGNFPDRFSGHQFPNYSSELNVNALLLGDSALYLCASSLGTGSHRLFGSGTQLSVL.

This clone came up a few times. This chain connects TRBV5-6 to TRBJ2-2; no definite D call. V was pared by 5 bases and J by 6 bases, with 5 bases between. The germline V gene encodes CDR1 SGHDT and CDR2 YYEEEE. CDR3 length: 11 amino acids. CDR3 in amino acids: CASRASGELFF. The CDR3, as DNA: TGTGCCAGCAGGGCATCCGGGGAGCTGTTTTTT.

The gene calls are TRBV6-5 and TRBJ1-4; D is uncertain. CDR3 length equals 14 residues. Germline V gives CDR1 MNHEY, CDR2 SVGAGI. The V end was cut by 6 bases, the J end by 8 bases, with 16 bases between. The CDR3: CASSRSPRGEKLFF. Here the CDR3 DNA reads TGTGCCAGCAGCCGGTCTCCCCGAGGGGAAAAACTGTTTTTT.

The chain joins TRBV6-5 to TRBJ2-5; TRBD1 is a possible D gene (5 bases). CDR3 length equals 15 residues. The germline CDR1 and CDR2 sequences are MNHEY and SVGAGI. Deletions cut 4 bases from V and 4 bases from J, with 16 bases between. Here the CDR3 reads CASSSRPDSAETQYF. CDR3 DNA sequence: TGTGCCAGCAGTTCACGCCCCGACAGCGCAGAGACCCAGTACTTC.

This chain joins TRBV4-1 and TRBJ2-3; no reliable D call. This CDR3 has 14 amino acids. The V gene lost 1 base and the J gene lost 3 bases, with 8 bases spanning the gap. CDR1 and CDR2 (germline): MGHRA, YSYEKL. This chain's CDR3 is CASSQGASTDTQYF. CDR3 nucleotides: TGCGCCAGCAGCCAAGGTGCGTCGACAGATACGCAGTATTTT.

This rearrangement joins TRBV18 to TRBJ1-1; D ambiguous. CDR1 and CDR2 from the germline V gene are KGHSH and LQKENI. The CDR3 is 14 amino acids. Trimming removed 3 bases from V and 1 base from J, with 9 bases in between. CDR3 nucleotide sequence: TGTGCCAGCTCACCCTCCTCAGGGAACACTGAAGCTTTCTTT. As protein: CASSPSSGNTEAFF.

The chain carries TRBV21-1 and TRBJ1-2; whether TRBD1, the table's D call, matches the DNA was not checked. TRBV21-1 is designated a pseudogene. This CDR3 is 15 amino acids long. The CDR3 region is CASSAPQGANYGYTF. The CDR3, as DNA: TGTGCCAGCAGCGCTCCACAGGGAGCTAACTATGGCTACACCTTC.